This record looks at one T cell receptor (beta chain) sequence and its context. The target of this receptor is not known. Per-nucleotide qualities are absent, and no much larger clonotype sits a single base away. This sample is drawn from a study of T cell changes during pregnancy in multiple sclerosis (dated by TCRdb to between 2018 and 2021). Study-level background: Changes in the T cell repertoire over the course of pregnancy were examined in this study in women with multiple sclerosis.

Trimming takes 3 bases off V and 0 bases off J; junction bases not matched to a gene: 8. From cysteine to phenylalanine, the CDR3 is 17 amino acids long. Only the CDR3 portion is preserved as DNA: 51 bases, with reading frame beginning at the first base. The germline V gene provides CDR1 SNHLY and CDR2 FYNNEI. Preparation of the library involved the immunoSEQ multiplex PCR assay. TCRdb provides this immuneACCESS table in a form limited to in-frame rearrangements. Some clones are lacking; in checked studies, under half of them reflect an unresolved V gene, and why the rest are absent is not known. This sample has some 62,000 clones in its table, and about 90% of those were observed once. The leading ten clones occupy roughly 3% of the sample.

The receptor was derived from a female donor in good health, enrolled as a control in a pregnancy study. The rearrangement combines TRBV2 with TRBJ2-3; TRBD1 lines up with 8 middle nucleotides. The specimen comprised peripheral blood, sampled in the second trimester of pregnancy. In nucleotides, the sequence is TGTGCCAGCAGTGAGGATAGGACAGGGACAAGCACAGATACGCAGTATTTT. It is translated as CASSEDRTGTSTDTQYF. Supplemented by the reference TRBV2 and TRBJ2-3 proteins around the CDR3, the complete variable domain is EPEVTQTPSHQVTQMGQEVILRCVPISNHLYFYWYRQILGQKVEFLVSFYNNEISEKSEIFDDQFSVERPDGSNFTLKIRSTKLEDSAMYFCASSEDRTGTSTDTQYFGPGTRLTVL.